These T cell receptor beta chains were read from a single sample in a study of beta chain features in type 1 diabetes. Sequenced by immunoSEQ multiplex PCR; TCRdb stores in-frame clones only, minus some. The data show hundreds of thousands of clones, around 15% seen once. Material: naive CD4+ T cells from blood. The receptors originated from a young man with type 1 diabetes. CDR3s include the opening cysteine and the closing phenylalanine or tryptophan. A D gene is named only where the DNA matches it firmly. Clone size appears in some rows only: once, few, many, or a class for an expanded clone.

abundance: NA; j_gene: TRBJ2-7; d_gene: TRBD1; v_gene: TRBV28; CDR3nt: TGTGCCAGCAGTTCGGACAGGGGTCTCTACGAGCAGTACTTC; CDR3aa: CASSSDRGLYEQYF
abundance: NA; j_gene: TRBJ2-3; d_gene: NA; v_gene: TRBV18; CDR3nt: TGTGCCAGCTCGGGGCCCACCAGCACAGATACGCAGTATTTT; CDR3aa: CASSGPTSTDTQYF
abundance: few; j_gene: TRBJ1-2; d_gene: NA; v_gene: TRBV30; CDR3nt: TGTGCCTGGAGTCAGGGTAACTATGGCTACACCTTC; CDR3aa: CAWSQGNYGYTF
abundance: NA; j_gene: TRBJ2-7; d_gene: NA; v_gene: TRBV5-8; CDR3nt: TGTGCCAGCAGCTTGGCGGGTCCGAGTTCCTACGAGCAGTACTTC; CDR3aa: CASSLAGPSSYEQYF
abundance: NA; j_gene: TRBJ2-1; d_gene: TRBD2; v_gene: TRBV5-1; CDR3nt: TGCGCCAGCACCCTTAGCGGGAGTCGGACCTACAATGAGCAGTTCTTC; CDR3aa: CASTLSGSRTYNEQFF
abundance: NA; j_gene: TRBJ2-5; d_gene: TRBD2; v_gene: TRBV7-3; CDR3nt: TGTGCCAGCAGTTTAGCGGGGGTTCAAGAGACCCAGTACTTC; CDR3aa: CASSLAGVQETQYF
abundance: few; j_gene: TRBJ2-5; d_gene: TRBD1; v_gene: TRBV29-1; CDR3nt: TGCAGCGTCATCCTCAGGGGGCGGCAAGAGACCCAGTACTTC; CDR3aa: CSVILRGRQETQYF
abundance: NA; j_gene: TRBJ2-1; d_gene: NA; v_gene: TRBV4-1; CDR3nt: TGCGCCAGCAGCACCCAAACCGGGACAAGTAATGAGCAGTTCTTC; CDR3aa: CASSTQTGTSNEQFF
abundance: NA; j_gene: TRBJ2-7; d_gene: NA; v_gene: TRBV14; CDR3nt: TGTGCCAGCAGCCAAGGGTGGGAGCAGTACTTC; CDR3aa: CASSQGWEQYF
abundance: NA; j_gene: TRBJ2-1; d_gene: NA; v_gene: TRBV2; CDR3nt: TGTGCCAGCAGCAAGCCCTTACCCCCTTACAATGAGCAGTTCTTC; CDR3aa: CASSKPLPPYNEQFF
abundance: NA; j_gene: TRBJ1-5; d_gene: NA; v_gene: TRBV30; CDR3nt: TGTGCCTGGAGTGTACTTGGGGAGGGGGGCAATCAGCCCCAGCATTTT; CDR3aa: CAWSVLGEGGNQPQHF
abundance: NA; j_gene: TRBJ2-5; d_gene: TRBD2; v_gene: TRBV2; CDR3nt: TGTGCCAGCAGTGAGTTTGGCGGGAGGTACCAAGAGACCCAGTACTTC; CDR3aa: CASSEFGGRYQETQYF
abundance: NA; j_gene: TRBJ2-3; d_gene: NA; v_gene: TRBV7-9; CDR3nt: TGTGCCAGCAGCTCTGGTCAGGGGATTGACACAGATACGCAGTATTTT; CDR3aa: CASSSGQGIDTDTQYF
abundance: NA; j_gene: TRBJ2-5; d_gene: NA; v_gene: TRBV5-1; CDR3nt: TGCGCCAGCACTTTGATGAGTCAAGAGACCCAGTACTTC; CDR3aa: CASTLMSQETQYF
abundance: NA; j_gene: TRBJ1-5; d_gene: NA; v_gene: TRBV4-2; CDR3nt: TGTGCCAGCAGCCGGCGGGGAGATAGCAATCAGCCCCAGCATTTT; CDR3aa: CASSRRGDSNQPQHF
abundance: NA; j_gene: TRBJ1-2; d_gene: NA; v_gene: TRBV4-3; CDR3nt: TGCGCCAGCAGCCAAGCAGGGGCCTCCCTGAGTGGCTACACCTTC; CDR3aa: CASSQAGASLSGYTF